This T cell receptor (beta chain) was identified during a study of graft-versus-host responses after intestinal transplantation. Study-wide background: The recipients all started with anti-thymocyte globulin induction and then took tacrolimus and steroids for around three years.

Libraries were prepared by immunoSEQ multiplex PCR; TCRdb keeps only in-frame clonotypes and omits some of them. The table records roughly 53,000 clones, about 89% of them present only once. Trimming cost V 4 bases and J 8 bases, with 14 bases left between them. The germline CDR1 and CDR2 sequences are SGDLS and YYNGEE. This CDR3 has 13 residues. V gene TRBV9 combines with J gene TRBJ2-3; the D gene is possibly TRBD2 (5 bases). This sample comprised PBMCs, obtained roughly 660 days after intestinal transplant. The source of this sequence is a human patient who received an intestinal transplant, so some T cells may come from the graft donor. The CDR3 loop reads CASSTLQEATQYF. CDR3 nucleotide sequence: TGTGCCAGCAGCACGCTGCAGGAGGCTACGCAGTATTTT.